Detailed here is one TCR beta chain. The CDR3 totals 16 residues. Deletions cut 4 bases from V and 0 bases from J, with 13 bases between. The V gene's germline CDR1 is SNHLY and CDR2 FYNNEI. Those who participated ranged in age from about 18 to 89 years and resided in roughly 26 US areas. The data were produced by immunoSEQ multiplex PCR, yet TCRdb's version contains in-frame clones alone and is incomplete. The profile covers some 320,000 clones, with 89% appearing a single time and under 3.5% taken by the ten largest. The sample comes from a study of blood T cell repertoires in COVID-19. The origin of this receptor is a woman aged 45 to 65 who had been exposed to COVID-19. The sequencing sample was made of PBMCs or T cells enriched from blood (not recorded which). V usage is TRBV2 and J usage is TRBJ1-3, with D possibly being TRBD1 (6 bases). CDR3 in amino acids: CASSGFGGYSGNTIYF. The DNA for the CDR3 is TGTGCCAGCAGTGGCTTTGGGGGCTACTCTGGAAACACCATATATTTT.